This entry features one T cell receptor (beta chain) sequence. V was pared by 3 bases and J by 2 bases, with 14 bases between. This CDR3 is 16 amino acids long. CDR1 and CDR2 (germline): SGHNT, YYREEE (reference sequence). Source study methods: The assay estimated nucleated cells by amplifying reference gene primers. Profiled with immunoSEQ multiplex PCR; TCRdb holds only in-frame clones, not every one. That table supplies the V and J calls and clone size; D and trimming were determined from the DNA. In the table there are tens of thousands of clones, around 89% of which are singletons. The record originates from a study of blood T cell repertoires in COVID-19. Study overall: Sample material is recorded as cDNA or gDNA derived from T cells, B-cell-depleted T cells, or PBMCs.

The source of this sequence is a man aged 65-85 years with active or convalescent COVID-19. The sequencing input was peripheral blood. The chain is built from TRBV5-4 and TRBJ2-2; the D gene is possibly TRBD1 (6 bases). CDR3 sequence (DNA): TGTGCCAGCAGCTCGTCGTCAGGGGTAAACACCGGGGAGCTGTTTTTT. Residues: CASSSSSGVNTGELFF.